Described below is a single TCR beta chain sequence and its context. Antigen: not known. The data belong to a study of CD4 T cells in relation to SARS-CoV-2 and coronaviruses. The repertoire was sequenced with immunoSEQ multiplex PCR; TCRdb's copy has only in-frame clones and lacks some. The data hold around 25,000 clones, with less than 85% observed a single time. Unexposed donor CD4+ T cells date from about 2011-2018, before the COVID-19 pandemic. Isolation of CD4+ T cells took place after nine to ten days in culture. PBMCs were plated at 1.5 million to 2 million per well in IL-2-containing medium. Cultures received half-medium IL-2 refreshes on days 3 and 7. The CDR3 has 14 residues. V lost 6 bases, J lost 6 bases, and 11 bases stayed unmatched. Germline V gene data show CDR1 as SGHTA and CDR2 as FQGTGA.

This TCR came from a human donor in good health. The chain is built from TRBV7-3 and TRBJ2-7, with 7 bases lining up with TRBD1. Sequenced: CD4+ T cells from PBMCs, cultured in vitro. Here the CDR3 reads CASSSTGTVFEQYF. The CDR3 nucleotides are TGTGCCAGCAGTTCCACCGGGACAGTCTTCGAGCAGTACTTC.